The next 26 T cell receptor beta chains were all read from a single sample in a study of blood T cell repertoires in COVID-19. Sequencing was performed with immunoSEQ multiplex PCR; in TCRdb, only in-frame clones are kept and a portion is missing. The table has a few hundred thousand clones, around 83% seen once; the top ten hold 1.2%. The material sequenced was peripheral blood. Receptors originate from a woman in her forties or fifties with acute or convalescent COVID-19.

The genes are TRBV19 and TRBJ2-3; 8 bases map to TRBD1. CDR3 length: 16 amino acids. V lost 0 bases and J lost 2; bases outside the gene matches: 4. Germline assignment: CDR1 LNHDA and CDR2 SQIVND (reference sequence). The CDR3 nucleotides are TGTGCCAGTAGTATAGATTCAGGGGGCATCACAGATACGCAGTATTTT. Protein product: CASSIDSGGITDTQYF.

V gene TRBV4-1 combines with J gene TRBJ2-2; weak D call: TRBD2 (5 bases). Germline V gives CDR1 MGHRA, CDR2 YSYEKL. The CDR3 has 14 amino acids. V was pared by 5 bases and J by 4 bases, with 11 bases between. CDR3 coding DNA: TGCGCCAGCAGCACTAGGACCGCCACCGGGGAGCTGTTTTTT. Amino acid sequence: CASSTRTATGELFF.

The V gene is TRBV12-5, the J gene TRBJ2-5; 13 bases are a match to TRBD2. V was clipped by 6 bases and J by 5 bases; unmatched bases: 6. Germline CDR1 and CDR2: LGHNT and FRNRAP. There are 15 residues in the CDR3. This CDR3 reads CASGPTSGGAETQYF. The CDR3 DNA reads TGTGCTAGTGGCCCTACTAGCGGGGGGGCCGAGACCCAGTACTTC.

The chain combines TRBV3-1 (or the pseudogene TRBV3-2) with TRBJ1-2; 9 nucleotides match TRBD1. Germline trimming cut 4 bases from V and 5 bases from J; bases unmatched to any gene: 5. Germline V gene data show CDR1 as LGHDT and CDR2 as YNNKEL (reference sequence). This CDR3 has 14 residues. The CDR3 region is CASSLGQGRYGYTF. DNA for the CDR3: TGTGCCAGCAGCCTGGGACAGGGAAGATATGGCTACACCTTC.

The chain links TRBV4-2 to TRBJ1-1; D is unresolved. This CDR3 contains 13 residues. The germline CDR1 and CDR2 sequences are LGHNA and YNFKEQ. V shed 7 bases and J shed 6 bases, with 15 bases lying between them. The CDR3 DNA is TGTGCCAGCACCCCCCCCTCAGGTGCTGAAGCTTTCTTT. Residues: CASTPPSGAEAFF.

The rearrangement joins TRBV20-1 to TRBJ2-3, with 9 bases aligning to TRBD2. Germline V lookup: CDR1 DFQATT, CDR2 SNEGSKA (reference sequence). The CDR3 is 14 residues long. The ends lost 3 bases at V and 5 bases at J; junction bases unmatched: 6. CDR3 in DNA: TGCAGTGCTAGTTCCGCGGGGGGGCTAGATACGCAGTATTTT. It is translated as CSASSAGGLDTQYF.

The rearrangement links TRBV11-2 to TRBJ2-5, with 8 bases fitting TRBD1. V was pared by 3 bases and J by 3 bases, with 6 bases of the junction left unmatched. The V gene's germline CDR1 is SGHAT and CDR2 FQNNGV. This CDR3 region has 15 residues. CDR3 in DNA: TGTGCCAGCAGCTTCTATGGGACAGGCAAAGAGACCCAGTACTTC. This codes for CASSFYGTGKETQYF.

This clone was detected once. The chain links TRBV5-1 to TRBJ1-1; 8 bases agree with TRBD1. CDR1 and CDR2 from the germline V gene are SGHRS and YFSETQ. The V and J ends lost 1 base and 1 base, in that order; junction bases with no gene match: 15. The CDR3 has 19 amino acids. Here the CDR3 DNA reads TGCGCCAGCAGCTTGAACCTAGGACAGGGAAAGGAGTCGAACACTGAAGCTTTCTTT. Its translation: CASSLNLGQGKESNTEAFF.

CDR3 DNA: TGTGCCAGCCGATCCGGGACAGGGAGCCACGAGCAGTACGTC. Its translation is CASRSGTGSHEQYV. The rearrangement joins TRBV6-6 to TRBJ2-7, with TRBD1 identical over 9 bases. The V segment lost 8 bases and the J segment 5 bases; nucleotides outside the gene matches: 10. There are 14 residues in the CDR3. Germline V lookup: CDR1 MNHNY, CDR2 SVGAGI (reference sequence).

The rearrangement uses TRBV5-1 and TRBJ2-1; D remains unclear. The V end was cut by 1 base, the J end by 0 bases, with 5 bases between. CDR3 size: 14 residues. Germline V gives CDR1 SGHRS, CDR2 YFSETQ. The CDR3 reads CASSLRSSYNEQFF. CDR3 in DNA: TGCGCCAGCAGCTTGAGGAGCTCCTACAATGAGCAGTTCTTC.

This clone occurred a few times. This sample also contains other DNA sequences that code for the same CDR3. The V call is TRBV14, the J call TRBJ1-2; no reliable D call. This CDR3 is 13 amino acids long. Trimming shortened V by 0 bases and J by 4 bases, and 6 bases separated the two germline ends. Looked up from germline, CDR1 is SGHDN and CDR2 is FVKESK. The CDR3 region is CASSQDRGYGYTF. The CDR3 DNA is TGTGCCAGCAGCCAAGATCGGGGCTATGGCTACACCTTC.

This clone was picked up a small number of times. This rearrangement joins TRBV25-1 to TRBJ2-7, with 7 positions matching TRBD2. This CDR3 contains 13 residues. V was pared by 4 bases and J by 1 base, with 1 base of the junction left unmatched. Germline values: CDR1 MGHDK, CDR2 SYGVNS. As DNA, the CDR3 is TGTGCCAGCAGTGGGGGGGGGTCCTACGAGCAGTACTTC. It encodes CASSGGGSYEQYF.

The V gene is TRBV7-6, the J gene TRBJ2-7, with D maybe TRBD2 (6 bases). Germline assignment: CDR1 SGHVS and CDR2 FNYEAQ. CDR3 length: 13 residues. Trimming left V 2 bases short and J 7 bases short, with 12 bases between. DNA for the CDR3: TGTGCCAGCAGCTTATGGGCGGGGCGGGAGCAGTACGTC. Amino acid sequence: CASSLWAGREQYV.

The chain couples TRBV4-1 to TRBJ1-5; weak D call: TRBD1 (6 bases). The ends were cut back, 4 bases at V and 4 bases at J, with 14 bases in the middle. Per germline, CDR1 MGHRA and CDR2 YSYEKL. This CDR3 is 15 amino acids long. CDR3 nucleotides: TGCGCCAGCAGCCGAAACAGGGAAGGTAATCAGCCCCAGCATTTT. Its translation: CASSRNREGNQPQHF.

The chain uses TRBV19 and TRBJ2-7, with 8 bases identical to TRBD2. J gave up 3 bases and V 5 bases, and 9 bases lay outside the gene matches. The CDR3 totals 15 residues. Germline V CDR1 and CDR2: LNHDA, SQIVND (reference sequence). The CDR3 DNA is TGTGCCAGTAGTTTCGGACTAGCCCAGAACTACGAGCAGTACTTC. Protein sequence: CASSFGLAQNYEQYF.

The chain uses TRBV30 and TRBJ2-7; no clear D. Germline lookup yields CDR1 GTSNPN and CDR2 SVGIG (reference sequence). This CDR3 spans 13 amino acids. Trimming cost V 3 bases and J 2 bases, with 11 bases left between them. In DNA form, the CDR3 reads TGTGCCTGGAGAATTGGCGGAGCCTACGAGCAGTACTTC. Encoded protein: CAWRIGGAYEQYF.

The chain combines TRBV2 with TRBJ1-1; a possible D gene is TRBD1 (6 bases). Trimming took off 4 bases at V and 0 bases at J, with 9 bases between the two ends. The germline CDR1 and CDR2 sequences are SNHLY and FYNNEI. The CDR3 contains 14 residues. The CDR3 reads CASSVQGLNTEAFF. The DNA for the CDR3 is TGTGCCAGCAGTGTACAGGGTCTGAACACTGAAGCTTTCTTT.

V gene TRBV4-3 combines with J gene TRBJ2-3; TRBD1 might be the D (5 bases). The CDR3 consists of 16 residues. In germline, CDR1 is LGHNA, CDR2 YSLEER. Trimming removed 0 bases at V and 0 bases at J, with 10 bases between. CDR3 nucleotides: TGCGCCAGCAGCCAAGAAGGGGTGGATAGCACAGATACGCAGTATTTT. Translating it yields CASSQEGVDSTDTQYF.

The table lists this clone with a few counts. The rearrangement joins TRBV11-3 to TRBJ1-1; D gene ambiguous. Per the germline V gene, CDR1 is SGHNT and CDR2 is YENEEA. This CDR3 spans 13 amino acids. The V gene lost 2 bases and the J gene lost 8 bases, with 12 bases spanning the gap. CDR3 bases: TGTGCCAGCAGCTTATCACGGGTCTCCGAAGCTTTCTTT. Translation: CASSLSRVSEAFF.

The chain couples TRBV6-5 to TRBJ2-2; 7 bases align to TRBD2. V lost 5 bases to trimming and J lost 4 bases; unmatched junction nucleotides: 7. This CDR3 is built from 15 residues. Germline loops: CDR1 MNHEY, CDR2 SVGAGI. The CDR3 DNA is TGTGCCAGCAGTCCGGGACTACCTACCACCGGGGAGCTGTTTTTT. Translated, it gives CASSPGLPTTGELFF.

The chain has TRBV10-3 and TRBJ1-4; 12 bases align to TRBD1. The germline V gene encodes CDR1 ENHRY and CDR2 SYGVKD. The CDR3 runs to 16 residues. The ends lost 2 bases at V and 8 bases at J; junction bases unmatched: 6. CDR3 residues: CAISETGTGGKEKLFF. DNA of the CDR3: TGTGCCATCAGTGAGACCGGGACAGGGGGCAAAGAAAAACTGTTTTTT.

The chain is built from TRBV25-1 and TRBJ2-5; possible D gene TRBD1, 5 bases. The length of the CDR3 is 15 residues. Germline-derived CDR1 and CDR2 are MGHDK and SYGVNS. With 8 bases removed from V and 0 bases from J, the gap between germline ends came to 16 bases. CDR3 amino acids: CASLTRVLDQETQYF. The CDR3 DNA is TGTGCCAGCCTAACCAGGGTCTTAGACCAAGAGACCCAGTACTTC.

This chain links TRBV12-5 with TRBJ1-2; D is perhaps TRBD1 (5 bases). This CDR3 spans 18 amino acids. The V gene lost 0 bases and the J gene lost 2 bases, with 19 bases spanning the gap. Germline V gene data show CDR1 as LGHNT and CDR2 as FRNRAP. CDR3 in amino acids: CASGLVRGSLEGNYGYTF. The CDR3 DNA is TGTGCTAGTGGTTTGGTACGGGGGTCCCTCGAGGGGAACTATGGCTACACCTTC. Full variable domain (rest looked up from reference TRBV12-5 and TRBJ1-2): DARVTQTPRHKVTEMGQEVTMRCQPILGHNTVFWYRQTMMQGLELLAYFRNRAPLDDSGMPKDRFSAEMPDATLATLKIQPSEPRDSAVYFCASGLVRGSLEGNYGYTFGSGTRLTVV.

This sequence joins TRBV29-1 and TRBJ2-5; the match to TRBD1 covers 7 bases. The germline gives CDR1 SQVTM, CDR2 ANQGSEA. The CDR3 runs 12 residues. The junction had 5 bases not matched to a gene; V was cut back by 5 bases and J by 5 bases. The CDR3 is CSVRQGPETQYF. CDR3 sequence (DNA): TGCAGCGTTCGACAGGGCCCGGAGACCCAGTACTTC.

The chain links TRBV12-5 to TRBJ1-4; D is perhaps TRBD1 (5 bases). The V gene lost 0 bases and the J gene lost 5 bases, with 13 bases spanning the gap. CDR3 length: 16 residues. CDR1 and CDR2 from the germline V gene are LGHNT and FRNRAP. The CDR3 spells CASGLVRSGPNEKLFF. DNA for the CDR3: TGTGCTAGTGGTTTGGTACGGTCAGGGCCGAATGAAAAACTGTTTTTT.

This clone was seen once. The chain employs TRBV20-1 and TRBJ2-3, with 15 bases lining up with TRBD2. V shed 3 bases and J 6 bases; nucleotides not matched to a gene: 7. The CDR3 contains 16 residues. In germline, CDR1 is DFQATT, CDR2 SNEGSKA (reference sequence). CDR3 bases: TGCAGTGCTAGTACCGGACTAGCGGGAGGGCCTGATACGCAGTATTTT. It is translated as CSASTGLAGGPDTQYF.